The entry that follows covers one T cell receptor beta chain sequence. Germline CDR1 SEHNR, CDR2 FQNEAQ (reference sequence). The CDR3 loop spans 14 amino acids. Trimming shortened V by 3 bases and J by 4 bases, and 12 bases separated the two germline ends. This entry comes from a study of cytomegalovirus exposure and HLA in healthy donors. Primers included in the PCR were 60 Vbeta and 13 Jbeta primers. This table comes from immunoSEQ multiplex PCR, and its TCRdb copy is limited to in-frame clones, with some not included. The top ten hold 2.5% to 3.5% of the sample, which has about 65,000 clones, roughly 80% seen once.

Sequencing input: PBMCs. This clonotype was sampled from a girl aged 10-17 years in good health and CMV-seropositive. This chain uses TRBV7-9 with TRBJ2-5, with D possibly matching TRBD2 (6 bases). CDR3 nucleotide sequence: TGTGCCAGCAGCTTTGTAGCGGCTGGAGAGACCCAGTACTTC. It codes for CASSFVAAGETQYF.